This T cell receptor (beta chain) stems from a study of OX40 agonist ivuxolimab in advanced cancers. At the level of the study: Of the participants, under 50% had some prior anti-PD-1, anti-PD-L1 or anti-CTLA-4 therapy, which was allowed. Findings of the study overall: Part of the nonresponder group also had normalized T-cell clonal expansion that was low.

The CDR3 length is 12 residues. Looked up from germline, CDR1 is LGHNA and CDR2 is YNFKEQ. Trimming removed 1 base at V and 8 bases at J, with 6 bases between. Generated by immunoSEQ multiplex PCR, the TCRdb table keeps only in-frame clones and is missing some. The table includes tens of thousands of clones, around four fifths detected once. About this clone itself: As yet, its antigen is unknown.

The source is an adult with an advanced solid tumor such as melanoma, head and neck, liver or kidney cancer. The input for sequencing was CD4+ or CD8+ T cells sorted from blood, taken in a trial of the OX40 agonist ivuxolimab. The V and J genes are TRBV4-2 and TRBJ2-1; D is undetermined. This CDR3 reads CASSQVGDEQFF. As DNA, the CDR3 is TGTGCCAGCAGCCAAGTAGGAGATGAGCAGTTCTTC.